A single TCR beta chain is shown here with its context. Its ends do not fully match the called genes, so a read error is possible. This entry is derived from a study of tissue T cells after allogeneic stem cell transplantation. Data came from immunoSEQ multiplex PCR; TCRdb stores just in-frame clones and leaves some out. There are tens of thousands of clones in the sample; roughly 70% occur only once, and 7.5% to 9% lies in the top ten. The CDR3 totals 18 residues. Germline CDR1 and CDR2: SSHAT and FNYEAQ (reference sequence). V and J are TRBV7-7 and TRBJ1-6; a possible D gene is TRBD1 (6 bases). The TCR comes from a female donor of 60 years or more with lung cancer. Sequenced material: tissue from the ileum, taken at autopsy. CDR3 nucleotides: TGTGCTAGCAGCTTCGGGGGGCGCGAAAGCTCCTATAATTCACCCCTCCACTTT. This encodes CASSFGGRESSYNSPLHF.